A single sample gave rise to the 2 T cell receptor beta chains below, sequenced in a study of response to subunit inactivated influenza vaccine. One entry per CDR3 protein, called by TCRdb with MiXCR from the RT-PCR reads. Of a few hundred thousand distinct CDR3 sequences listed, 20% to 25% are singletons. This material consisted of PBMCs from blood, taken approximately 20 months after vaccination. These receptors were taken from a man between 50 and 69 years old who received an inactivated influenza vaccine.

This clonotype showed up many times. CDR3 region: CASSFVGGTEAFF. The CDR3 DNA reads TGTGCCAGCAGCTTCGTGGGGGGCACTGAAGCTTTCTTT. The genes are TRBV7-9 and TRBJ1-1, with TRBD1 as a possible D gene (5 bases). Trimming removed 3 bases at V and 4 bases at J, with 9 bases between. Germline-derived CDR1 and CDR2 are SEHNR and FQNEAQ (reference sequence). CDR3 length: 13 amino acids.

The genes are TRBV12-3 or TRBV12-4 and TRBJ2-7; D uncertain. This CDR3 is built from 12 residues. The V end was cut by 5 bases, the J end by 6 bases, with 11 bases between. This CDR3 reads CASSNPLVEQYF. The CDR3 nucleotides are TGTGCCAGCAGTAACCCCCTTGTCGAGCAGTACTTC.